Sequencing of this T cell receptor beta chain was carried out in a study of shared clonotypes between healthy human individuals. V lost 5 bases to trimming and J lost 0 bases; unmatched junction nucleotides: 6. The CDR3 totals 16 residues. The germline V gene encodes CDR1 LNHDA and CDR2 SQIVND (reference sequence). Those who donated, Caucasian adults without exception, all lived in Nashville, Tennessee. The table came from immunoSEQ multiplex PCR; TCRdb's copy has only in-frame clones and leaves some out. The sample records 650,000 to 750,000 clones, more than 70% being singletons. This clone was picked up a small number of times.

The origin of this receptor is a woman younger than 45 in good health. This chain joins TRBV19 and TRBJ1-3; 8 bases agree with TRBD1. Sequencing was done on a sample of memory CD4+ T cells sorted from blood. Subset denoted: CD45RA-negative fraction. The CDR3 coding sequence is TGTGCCAGTAGTGCGGGACAGGCCTACTCTGGAAACACCATATATTTT. This translates into CASSAGQAYSGNTIYF.